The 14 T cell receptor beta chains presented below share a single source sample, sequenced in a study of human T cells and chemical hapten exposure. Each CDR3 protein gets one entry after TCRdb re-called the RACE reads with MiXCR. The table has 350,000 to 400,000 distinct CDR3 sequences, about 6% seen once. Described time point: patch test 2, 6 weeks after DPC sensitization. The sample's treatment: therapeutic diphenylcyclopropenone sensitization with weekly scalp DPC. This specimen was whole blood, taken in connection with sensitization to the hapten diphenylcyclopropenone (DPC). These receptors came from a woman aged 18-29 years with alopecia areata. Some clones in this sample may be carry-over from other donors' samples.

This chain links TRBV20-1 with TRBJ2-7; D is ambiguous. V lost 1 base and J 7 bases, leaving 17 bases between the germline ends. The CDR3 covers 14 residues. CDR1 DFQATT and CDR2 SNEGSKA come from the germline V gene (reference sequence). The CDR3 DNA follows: TGCAGTGCTAGAGGCCCCACGAATAATTATGAGCAGTACTTC. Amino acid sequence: CSARGPTNNYEQYF.

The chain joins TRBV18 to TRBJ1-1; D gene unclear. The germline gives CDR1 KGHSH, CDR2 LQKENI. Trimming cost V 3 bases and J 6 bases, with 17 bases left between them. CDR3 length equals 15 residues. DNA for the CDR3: TGTGCCAGCTCACCTATGACAAATCTAAGGCCTGAAGCTTTCTTT. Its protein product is CASSPMTNLRPEAFF. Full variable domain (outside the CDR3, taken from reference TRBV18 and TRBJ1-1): NAGVMQNPRHLVRRRGQEARLRCSPMKGHSHVYWYRQLPEEGLKFMVYLQKENIIDESGMPKERFSAEFPKEGPSILRIQQVVRGDSAAYFCASSPMTNLRPEAFFGQGTRLTVV.

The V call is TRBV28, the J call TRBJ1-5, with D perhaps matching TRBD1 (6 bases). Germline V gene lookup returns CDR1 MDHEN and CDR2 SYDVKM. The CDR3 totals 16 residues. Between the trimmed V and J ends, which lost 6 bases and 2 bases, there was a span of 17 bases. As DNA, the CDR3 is TGTGCCAGCAGCTCGGCGGGGGGCCCGGGCAATCAGCCCCAGCATTTT. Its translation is CASSSAGGPGNQPQHF.

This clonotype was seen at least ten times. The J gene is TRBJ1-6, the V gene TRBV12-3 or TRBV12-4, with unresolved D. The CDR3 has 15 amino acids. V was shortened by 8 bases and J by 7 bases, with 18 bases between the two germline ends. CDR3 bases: TGTGCCAGCGCTGGATCGAGCGGAACAAATTCACCCCTCCACTTT. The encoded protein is CASAGSSGTNSPLHF.

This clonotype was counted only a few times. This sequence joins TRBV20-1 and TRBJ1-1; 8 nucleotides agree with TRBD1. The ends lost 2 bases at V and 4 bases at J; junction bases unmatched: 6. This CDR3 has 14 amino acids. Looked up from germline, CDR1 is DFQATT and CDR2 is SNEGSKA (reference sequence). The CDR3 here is CSARSGQGSTEAFF. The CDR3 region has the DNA TGCAGTGCTAGATCCGGACAGGGAAGCACTGAAGCTTTCTTT.

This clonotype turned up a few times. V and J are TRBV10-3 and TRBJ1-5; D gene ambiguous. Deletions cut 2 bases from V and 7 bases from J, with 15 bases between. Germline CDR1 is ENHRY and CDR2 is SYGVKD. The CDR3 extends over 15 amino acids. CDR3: CAISETDPPSQPQHF. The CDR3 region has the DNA TGTGCCATCAGTGAGACCGACCCCCCGAGCCAGCCCCAGCATTTT.

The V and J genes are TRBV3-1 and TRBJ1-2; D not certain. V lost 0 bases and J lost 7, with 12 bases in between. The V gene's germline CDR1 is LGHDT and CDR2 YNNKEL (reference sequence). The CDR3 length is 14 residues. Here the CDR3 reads CASSQDSISSGYTF. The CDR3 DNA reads TGTGCCAGCAGCCAAGACAGCATAAGTTCTGGCTACACCTTC.

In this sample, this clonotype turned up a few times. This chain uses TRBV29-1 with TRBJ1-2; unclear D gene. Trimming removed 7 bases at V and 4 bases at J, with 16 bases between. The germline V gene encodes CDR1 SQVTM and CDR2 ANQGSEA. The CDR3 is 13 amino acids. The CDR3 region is CSALGGGSYGYTF. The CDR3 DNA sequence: TGCAGCGCCCTAGGTGGCGGAAGCTATGGCTACACCTTC.

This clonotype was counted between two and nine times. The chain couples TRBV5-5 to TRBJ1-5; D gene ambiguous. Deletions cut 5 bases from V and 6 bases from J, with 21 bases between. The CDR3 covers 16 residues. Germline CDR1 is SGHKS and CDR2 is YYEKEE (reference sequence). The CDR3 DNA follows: TGTGCCAGCAGTTTTGCGTCGGCCAGTCAAGGTCAGCCCCAGCATTTT. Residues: CASSFASASQGQPQHF.

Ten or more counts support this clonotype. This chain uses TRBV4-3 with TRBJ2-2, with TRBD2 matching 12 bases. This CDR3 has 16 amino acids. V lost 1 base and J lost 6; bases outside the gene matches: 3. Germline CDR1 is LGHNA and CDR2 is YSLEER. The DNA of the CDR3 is TGCGCCAGCAGCCAAGGGACTAGCGGGGCCCCCGGGGAGCTGTTTTTT. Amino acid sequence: CASSQGTSGAPGELFF.

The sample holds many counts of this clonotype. CDR3 DNA sequence: TGCAGTGCTGAAGTAACAGGGGTAGATACGCAGTATTTT. As protein: CSAEVTGVDTQYF. V is TRBV20-1 and J is TRBJ2-3, with TRBD1 matching 7 bases. This CDR3 spans 13 amino acids. V was pared by 5 bases and J by 5 bases, with 7 bases of the junction left unmatched. Germline V CDR1 and CDR2: DFQATT, SNEGSKA (reference sequence).

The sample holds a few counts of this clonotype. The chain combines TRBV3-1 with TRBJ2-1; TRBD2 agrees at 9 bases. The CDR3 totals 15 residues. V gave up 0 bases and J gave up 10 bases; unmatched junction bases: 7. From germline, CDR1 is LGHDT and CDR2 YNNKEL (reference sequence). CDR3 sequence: CASSQEAGGPQEQFF. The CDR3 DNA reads TGTGCCAGCAGCCAAGAGGCGGGGGGGCCTCAAGAGCAGTTCTTC.

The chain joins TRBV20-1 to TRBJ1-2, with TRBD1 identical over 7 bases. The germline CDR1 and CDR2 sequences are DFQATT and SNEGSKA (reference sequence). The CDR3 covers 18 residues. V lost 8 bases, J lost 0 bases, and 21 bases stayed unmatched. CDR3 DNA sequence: TGCAGTTCTAAAGGGGGAATTGGACAGGCCTGGACTAACTATGGCTACACCTTC. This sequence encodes CSSKGGIGQAWTNYGYTF.

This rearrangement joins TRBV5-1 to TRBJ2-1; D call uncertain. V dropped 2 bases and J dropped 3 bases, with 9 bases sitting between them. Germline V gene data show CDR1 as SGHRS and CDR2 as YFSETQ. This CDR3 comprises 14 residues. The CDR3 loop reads CASSFPDLYNEQFF. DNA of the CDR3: TGCGCCAGCAGCTTCCCGGACCTCTACAATGAGCAGTTCTTC.